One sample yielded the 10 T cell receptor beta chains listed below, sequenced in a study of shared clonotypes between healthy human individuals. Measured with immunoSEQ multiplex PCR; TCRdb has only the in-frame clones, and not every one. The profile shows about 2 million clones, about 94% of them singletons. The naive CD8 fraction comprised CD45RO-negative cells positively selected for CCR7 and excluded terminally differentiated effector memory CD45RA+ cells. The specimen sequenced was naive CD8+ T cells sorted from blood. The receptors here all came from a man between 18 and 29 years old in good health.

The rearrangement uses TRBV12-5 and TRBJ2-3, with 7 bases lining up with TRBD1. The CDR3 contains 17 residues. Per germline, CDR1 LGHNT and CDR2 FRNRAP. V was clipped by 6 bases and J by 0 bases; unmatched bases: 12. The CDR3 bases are TGTGCTAGTGGCTGGCCGCCGGGACAGTTTAGCACAGATACGCAGTATTTT. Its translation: CASGWPPGQFSTDTQYF.

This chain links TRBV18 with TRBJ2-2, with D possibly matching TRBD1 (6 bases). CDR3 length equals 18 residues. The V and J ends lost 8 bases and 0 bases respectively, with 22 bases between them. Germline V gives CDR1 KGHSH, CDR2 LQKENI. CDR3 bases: TGTGCCAGCCCTGACATGGACAGCGCCAGTCCGAACACCGGGGAGCTGTTTTTT. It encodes CASPDMDSASPNTGELFF.

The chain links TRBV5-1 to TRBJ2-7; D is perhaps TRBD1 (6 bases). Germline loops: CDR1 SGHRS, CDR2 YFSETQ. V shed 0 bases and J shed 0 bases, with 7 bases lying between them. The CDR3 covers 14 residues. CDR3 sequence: CASSLGRGSYEQYF. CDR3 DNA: TGCGCCAGCAGCTTGGGCAGGGGCTCCTACGAGCAGTACTTC.

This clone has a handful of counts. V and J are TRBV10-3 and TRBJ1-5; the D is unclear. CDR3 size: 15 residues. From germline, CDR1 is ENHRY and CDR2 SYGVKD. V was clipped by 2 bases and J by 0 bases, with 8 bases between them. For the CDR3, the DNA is TGTGCCATCAGTGAGGAATATGGTAGCAATCAGCCCCAGCATTTT. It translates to CAISEEYGSNQPQHF.

CDR3 loop: CASSHLGLGSNEQFF. The DNA for the CDR3 is TGTGCCAGCAGCCACCTGGGACTAGGGTCAAATGAGCAGTTCTTC. The V call is TRBV5-4, the J call TRBJ2-1; 8 bases are a match to TRBD2. After removal of 4 bases from V and 7 bases from J, the junction contained 10 bases not matched to a gene. CDR3 length equals 15 residues. Germline lookup yields CDR1 SGHNT and CDR2 YYREEE (reference sequence).

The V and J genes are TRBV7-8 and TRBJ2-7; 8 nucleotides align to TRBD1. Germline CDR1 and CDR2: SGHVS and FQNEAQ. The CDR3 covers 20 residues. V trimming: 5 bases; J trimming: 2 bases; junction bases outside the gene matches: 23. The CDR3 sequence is CASSTREQQGDQGRAYEQYF. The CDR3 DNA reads TGTGCCAGCAGCACCCGAGAACAACAGGGGGACCAGGGAAGGGCCTACGAGCAGTACTTC.

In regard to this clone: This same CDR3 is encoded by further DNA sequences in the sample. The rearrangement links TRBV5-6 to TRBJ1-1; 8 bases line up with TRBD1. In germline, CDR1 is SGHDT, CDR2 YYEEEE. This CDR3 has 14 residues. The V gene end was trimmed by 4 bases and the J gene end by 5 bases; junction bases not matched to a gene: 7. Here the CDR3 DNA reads TGTGCCAGCAGCCCAGGGACAGGATTGACTGAAGCTTTCTTT. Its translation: CASSPGTGLTEAFF.

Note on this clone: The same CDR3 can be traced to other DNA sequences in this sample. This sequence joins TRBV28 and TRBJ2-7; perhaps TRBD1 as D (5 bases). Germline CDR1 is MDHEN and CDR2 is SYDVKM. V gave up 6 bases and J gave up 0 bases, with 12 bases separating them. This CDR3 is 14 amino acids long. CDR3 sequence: CASSLLRDSYEQYF. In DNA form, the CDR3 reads TGTGCCAGCAGCCTCCTCAGGGACTCCTACGAGCAGTACTTC.

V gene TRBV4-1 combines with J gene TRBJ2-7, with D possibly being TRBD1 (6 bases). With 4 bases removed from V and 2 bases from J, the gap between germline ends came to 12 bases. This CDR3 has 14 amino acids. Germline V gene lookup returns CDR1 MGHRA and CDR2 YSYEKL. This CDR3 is CASSPDSRAYEQYF. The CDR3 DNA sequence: TGCGCCAGCAGCCCGGACAGTCGAGCCTACGAGCAGTACTTC.

In DNA form, the CDR3 reads TGTGCCAGCAGTTTATGGGGGACAGGGGAGACCTATGGCTACACCTTC. This translates into CASSLWGTGETYGYTF. The chain combines TRBV27 with TRBJ1-2; 10 bases match TRBD1. Germline trimming cut 1 base from V and 4 bases from J; bases unmatched to any gene: 6. This CDR3 region has 16 residues. Germline V gene sequence: CDR1 MNHEY, CDR2 SMNVEV (reference sequence).